One and the same sample provided the 17 T cell receptor beta chains below, sequenced in a study of blood T cell repertoires in COVID-19. Profiled with immunoSEQ multiplex PCR; TCRdb holds only in-frame clones, not every one. The data hold approximately 120,000 clones, with about four fifths observed a single time. Specimen: peripheral blood. These receptors all come from a human donor in a cohort sampled during active COVID-19.

Only one count was recorded for this clone. This chain uses TRBV29-1 with TRBJ1-4; D might be TRBD1 (5 bases). Per the germline V gene, CDR1 is SQVTM and CDR2 is ANQGSEA. V lost 5 bases, J lost 7 bases, and 8 bases lay in between. This CDR3 comprises 11 residues. This CDR3 reads CSVLTGEKLFF. Here the CDR3 DNA reads TGCAGCGTTCTTACAGGTGAAAAACTGTTTTTT. The full variable domain, rest sourced from reference TRBV29-1 and TRBJ1-4, is SAVISQKPSRDICQRGTSLTIQCQVDSQVTMMFWYRQQPGQSLTLIATANQGSEATYESGFVIDKFPISRPNLTFSTLTVSNMSPEDSSIYLCSVLTGEKLFFGSGTQLSVL.

The rearrangement uses TRBV7-2 and TRBJ2-1; 8 nucleotides match TRBD2. The germline CDR1 and CDR2 sequences are SGHTA and FQGNSA. J was trimmed by 8 bases and V by 4 bases; bases with no gene match: 13. The CDR3 is 16 amino acids. CDR3 DNA sequence: TGTGCCAGCAGCTCGAATTTAGCGGGATCTCGGCATGAGCAGTTCTTC. Encoded protein: CASSSNLAGSRHEQFF.

The chain links TRBV11-2 to TRBJ2-2; D is unclear. Germline CDR1 SGHAT, CDR2 FQNNGV. The CDR3 has 14 residues. V was cut by 4 bases and J by 3 bases, with 9 bases left in between. The chain's CDR3 is CASSSRWDTGELFF. For the CDR3, the DNA is TGTGCCAGCAGCTCGAGGTGGGACACCGGGGAGCTGTTTTTT.

The genes are TRBV7-9 and TRBJ2-7, with 7 bases fitting TRBD2. The CDR3 loop spans 12 amino acids. Germline V lookup: CDR1 SEHNR, CDR2 FQNEAQ (reference sequence). Trimming removed 5 bases from V and 8 bases from J; junction bases left unmatched: 6. The DNA of the CDR3 is TGTGCCAGCAGCCCCGCCGGGGGGAAGCAGTACTTC. Translation gives CASSPAGGKQYF. The entire variable domain, with the rest obtained from reference TRBV7-9 and TRBJ2-7, is as follows: DTGVSQNPRHKITKRGQNVTFRCDPISEHNRLYWYRQTLGQGPEFLTYFQNEAQLEKSRLLSDRFSAERPKGSFSTLEIQRTEQGDSAMYLCASSPAGGKQYFGPGTRLTVT.

This clone was seen only a few times. The chain has TRBV6-5 and TRBJ2-7; a possible D gene is TRBD1 (5 bases). Trimming took 2 bases from V and 0 from J, leaving 8 bases between them. The CDR3 loop spans 14 amino acids. Germline lookup yields CDR1 MNHEY and CDR2 SVGAGI. CDR3 coding DNA: TGTGCCAGCAGTTACCTCCAGGGCTCCTACGAGCAGTACTTC. Residues: CASSYLQGSYEQYF.

The chain recombines TRBV2 with TRBJ2-1; TRBD2 agrees at 12 bases. V was clipped by 6 bases and J by 7 bases; unmatched bases: 7. The CDR3 is 15 amino acids. In germline, CDR1 is SNHLY, CDR2 FYNNEI. In DNA, the CDR3 is TGTGCCAGCAGGGGACTAGCGGGTCGACGGAATGAGCAGTTCTTC. As protein: CASRGLAGRRNEQFF.

The genes are TRBV7-2 and TRBJ2-1; no definite D call. Germline V lookup: CDR1 SGHTA, CDR2 FQGNSA. CDR3 length equals 14 residues. Trimming removed 7 bases at V and 1 base at J, with 11 bases between. CDR3 in DNA: TGTGCCAGCAATACCGGGTGGTCCTACAATGAGCAGTTCTTC. Its translation: CASNTGWSYNEQFF. The whole variable domain, filled in from reference TRBV7-2 and TRBJ2-1, reads GAGVSQSPSNKVTEKGKDVELRCDPISGHTALYWYRQSLGQGLEFLIYFQGNSAPDKSGLPSDRFSAERTGGSVSTLTIQRTQQEDSAVYLCASNTGWSYNEQFFGPGTRLTVL.

The J gene is TRBJ1-2, the V gene TRBV29-1; D gene ambiguous. CDR3 length equals 11 residues. V lost 7 bases and J 3 bases, leaving 9 bases between the germline ends. Germline CDR1 and CDR2: SQVTM and ANQGSEA. The CDR3 region is CSGRGDYGYTF. CDR3 bases: TGCAGCGGGCGGGGTGACTATGGCTACACCTTC. The whole variable domain, remainder taken from reference TRBV29-1 and TRBJ1-2, is SAVISQKPSRDICQRGTSLTIQCQVDSQVTMMFWYRQQPGQSLTLIATANQGSEATYESGFVIDKFPISRPNLTFSTLTVSNMSPEDSSIYLCSGRGDYGYTFGSGTRLTVV.

The J gene is TRBJ2-7, the V gene TRBV5-5; tentatively, D is TRBD2 (7 bases). Trimming cost V 2 bases and J 4 bases, with 19 bases left between them. CDR3 length: 16 amino acids. CDR1 and CDR2 (germline): SGHKS, YYEKEE (reference sequence). This CDR3 reads CASSLRGGASGYEQYF. The CDR3 region has the DNA TGTGCCAGCAGCTTACGAGGGGGGGCTTCAGGGTACGAGCAGTACTTC.

The CDR3 DNA sequence: TGTGCCAGCAGGCAACAGGGTATGAACACTGAAGCTTTCTTT. Its protein product is CASRQQGMNTEAFF. The chain has TRBV2 and TRBJ1-1, with D tentatively TRBD1 (6 bases). Germline CDR1 SNHLY, CDR2 FYNNEI. V was shortened by 6 bases and J by 0 bases, with 11 bases between the two germline ends. The CDR3 loop spans 14 amino acids. The variable domain in full, completed from reference TRBV2 and TRBJ1-1, reads EPEVTQTPSHQVTQMGQEVILRCVPISNHLYFYWYRQILGQKVEFLVSFYNNEISEKSEIFDDQFSVERPDGSNFTLKIRSTKLEDSAMYFCASRQQGMNTEAFFGQGTRLTVV.

This clone was observed a few times. V gene TRBV6-2 or TRBV6-3 combines with J gene TRBJ2-5, with TRBD2 matching over 8 bases. Trimming cost V 6 bases and J 0 bases; bases outside gene matches: 9. The CDR3 loop spans 16 amino acids. Per the germline V gene, CDR1 is MNHEY and CDR2 is SVGEGT. The CDR3 DNA is TGTGCCAGCAGCCCAGGAGTAGCGGGGTACCAAGAGACCCAGTACTTC. As protein: CASSPGVAGYQETQYF.

The chain joins TRBV7-2 to TRBJ2-7, with 9 bases aligning to TRBD2. The CDR3 spans 14 residues. Germline assignment: CDR1 SGHTA and CDR2 FQGNSA. The V gene end was trimmed by 9 bases and the J gene end by 0 bases; junction bases not matched to a gene: 6. This CDR3 is CASGSGGPSYEQYF. The CDR3 region has the DNA TGTGCCAGTGGTAGCGGGGGACCCTCCTACGAGCAGTACTTC.

The chain combines TRBV7-9 with TRBJ2-2; possible D gene TRBD1, 5 bases. The CDR3 covers 16 residues. Germline V gene lookup returns CDR1 SEHNR and CDR2 FQNEAQ (reference sequence). V lost 2 bases and J 0 bases, leaving 10 bases between the germline ends. The CDR3 coding sequence is TGTGCCAGCAGCTTAAGGGCCAGGGCGAACACCGGGGAGCTGTTTTTT. It yields the protein CASSLRARANTGELFF.

The chain is built from TRBV27 and TRBJ2-1; TRBD1 matches 8 bases. Germline CDR1 and CDR2: MNHEY and SMNVEV (reference sequence). This CDR3 has 15 amino acids. Unmatched junction bases numbered 9, after V lost 6 bases and J lost 5 bases. Written as DNA, the CDR3 is TGTGCCAGCAGCCGAGGGACAGGAACAAACAATGAGCAGTTCTTC. This translates into CASSRGTGTNNEQFF.

The gene calls are TRBV7-8 and TRBJ2-7, with D possibly TRBD2 on 6 matching bases. Trimming cost V 4 bases and J 0 bases, with 16 bases left between them. The CDR3 has 16 residues. The germline gives CDR1 SGHVS, CDR2 FQNEAQ. The CDR3 here is CASSSRRDWVSYEQYF. The CDR3 DNA is TGTGCCAGCAGCTCCCGAAGGGACTGGGTCTCCTACGAGCAGTACTTC. The full variable domain, rest sourced from reference TRBV7-8 and TRBJ2-7, is GAGVSQSPRYKVAKRGQDVALRCDPISGHVSLFWYQQALGQGPEFLTYFQNEAQLDKSGLPSDRFFAERPEGSVSTLKIQRTQQEDSAVYLCASSSRRDWVSYEQYFGPGTRLTVT.

The V call is TRBV19, the J call TRBJ1-1; D is ambiguous. The V gene's germline CDR1 is LNHDA and CDR2 SQIVND (reference sequence). With 0 bases removed from V and 2 bases from J, the gap between germline ends came to 7 bases. The CDR3 loop spans 14 amino acids. The CDR3 is CASSIDTVNTEAFF. DNA for the CDR3: TGTGCCAGTAGTATAGATACAGTTAACACTGAAGCTTTCTTT. Supplemented by reference TRBV19 and TRBJ1-1, the full variable domain reads DGGITQSPKYLFRKEGQNVTLSCEQNLNHDAMYWYRQDPGQGLRLIYYSQIVNDFQKGDIAEGYSVSREKKESFPLTVTSAQKNPTAFYLCASSIDTVNTEAFFGQGTRLTVV.

The chain uses TRBV5-1 and TRBJ2-3; 9 bases are a match to TRBD2. CDR1 and CDR2 (germline): SGHRS, YFSETQ. This CDR3 spans 17 amino acids. The trim removed 0 bases at V and 2 bases at J, leaving 7 bases unmatched. The CDR3 DNA reads TGCGCCAGCAGCTTGGAGGCTAGCGGGGCCTCCACAGATACGCAGTATTTT. Encoded protein: CASSLEASGASTDTQYF.